This TCR beta chain came from a study of Graves' ophthalmopathy and Graves' hyperthyroidism. Transcripts of RNA were the source for amplifying TCR beta CDR3 regions. RT-PCR was first run with HTBI primers, then multiplex PCR in a second round. TCRdb reprocessed the multiplex PCR reads via MiXCR and lists one record per CDR3 protein. This sample carries 650,000 to 900,000 distinct CDR3 sequences, 40% of them seen once, and the ten largest clones take around 40%. This CDR3 has 13 residues. Germline V gene lookup returns CDR1 ENHRY and CDR2 SYGVKD. V was shortened by 4 bases and J by 11 bases, with 15 bases between the two germline ends.

Sequencing was carried out using peripheral blood. This clonotype was obtained from an adult man with Graves' ophthalmopathy. The V and J genes are TRBV10-3 and TRBJ1-5, with D perhaps matching TRBD1 (5 bases). DNA for the CDR3: TGTGCCATCAGTGCCGGGGACCAAGAGACCCAGCATTTT. It yields the protein CAISAGDQETQHF.